A single T cell receptor beta chain is shown here with its context. The record originates from a study of cytomegalovirus exposure and HLA in healthy donors. Germline V gives CDR1 SGHNT, CDR2 YYREEE (reference sequence). This CDR3 has 15 amino acids. The V segment lost 0 bases and the J segment 1 base; nucleotides outside the gene matches: 2. PCR amplification relied on 60 Vbeta primers (plus 13 Jbeta primers). This table comes from immunoSEQ multiplex PCR, and its TCRdb copy is limited to in-frame clones, with some not included. The clone table shows about 59,000 clones, with the ten largest holding 5.3%.

V usage is TRBV5-4 and J usage is TRBJ1-2; 8 bases align to TRBD1. The sequenced sample was PBMCs. The sequence derives from a man aged 30 to 39 in good health and CMV-seropositive. In nucleotides, the CDR3 is TGTGCCAGCAGCTTGGAACAGGGGGTTAACTATGGCTACACCTTC. Translated: CASSLEQGVNYGYTF.